This entry describes one T cell receptor (beta chain). Germline V gives CDR1 MRHNA, CDR2 SNTAGT. Trimming left V 6 bases short and J 5 bases short, with 13 bases between. This CDR3 is 13 amino acids long. The record originates from a study of beta chain features in type 1 diabetes. Expressed TCRB transcripts were sequenced because the entire RNA isolate underwent reverse transcription. Profiling relied on immunoSEQ multiplex PCR, and the TCRdb table lists in-frame clones only, not all of them. Found here are almost 250,000 clones, around an eighth of them singletons; the top ten hold around 0.026%. This clonotype was obtained from a woman aged 40 to 50 in good health. This chain connects TRBV6-4 to TRBJ2-5; possible D gene TRBD2, 7 bases. The source material was naive CD4+ T cells from blood. CDR3 coding DNA: TGTGCCAGCAGCAAGGAGGGGGGGGAGACCCAGTACTTC. This translates into CASSKEGGETQYF.